This record concerns one T cell receptor (beta chain) sequence. What it binds is not known. Germline assignment: CDR1 MNHNS and CDR2 SASEGT. With 4 bases clipped from V and 2 bases from J, the junction kept 1 base outside the gene matches. The CDR3 is made up of 14 amino acids. This record comes from a study of cytomegalovirus exposure and HLA in healthy donors. The study's findings and limits: Confirmation in vitro established that three CMV-associated chains were specific for CMV antigens. Altogether, 150 or so TCR beta chains were recorded as cytomegalovirus-associated. According to a later analysis, TCR clusters from the first cohort tended to co-occur in the roughly 110 validation repertoires.

Assay: immunoSEQ multiplex PCR; the TCRdb copy retains only in-frame clones and omits some. The table has 150,000 to 200,000 clones, 80% to 85% seen once; the top ten hold 10% to 13%. The V gene is TRBV6-1, the J gene TRBJ2-7; 11 bases fit TRBD1. Sequenced: PBMCs. The sequence was collected from a man younger than 40 in good health and CMV-seropositive. The chain's CDR3 is CASSGDRGAYEQYF. For the CDR3, the DNA is TGTGCCAGCAGTGGGGACAGGGGGGCCTACGAGCAGTACTTC.